This T cell receptor (beta chain) was identified in a study of cytomegalovirus exposure and HLA in healthy donors. This clone was counted only a few times. TCRdb keeps only in-frame clones here, not all; method: immunoSEQ multiplex PCR. The sample records about 150,000 clones, approximately 86% being singletons. V was cut by 2 bases and J by 6 bases, with 13 bases left in between. The CDR3 length is 15 residues. The V gene's germline CDR1 is KGHSH and CDR2 LQKENI. Sequencing used PBMCs. This sequence originates from a man between 18 and 35 years old in good health and CMV-seropositive. This chain joins TRBV18 and TRBJ2-2; D unresolved. CDR3 sequence reads: CASSPMMPGSGELFF. The CDR3 nucleotides are TGTGCCAGCTCACCAATGATGCCAGGTTCCGGGGAGCTGTTTTTT.